The 7 T cell receptor beta chains reported below all come from one sample, sequenced in a study of cytomegalovirus exposure and HLA in healthy donors (dated by TCRdb to 2016 to 2017). Libraries were built with the immunoSEQ multiplex PCR assay. TCRdb's version of the immuneACCESS table is confined to in-frame rearrangements and falls short of the full clone set. An unresolved V gene accounts for under half of the shortfall where checked; the remainder is of unknown origin. The sample table records about 130,000 clones; roughly nine tenths of these occur just once. The ten biggest clones cover roughly 9.3% of the sample. Sequenced sample: PBMCs. The source is a young woman in good health and CMV-seropositive.

The chain combines TRBV15 with TRBJ1-2, with D perhaps TRBD1 (5 bases). There are 13 residues in the CDR3. Trimming cost V 4 bases and J 6 bases, with 12 bases left between them. From germline, CDR1 is LNHNV and CDR2 YYDKDF (reference sequence). Written as DNA, the CDR3 is TGTGCCACCAGCACAGGGAAAACGGATGGCTACACCTTC. This encodes CATSTGKTDGYTF. Based on the CDR3 plus reference TRBV15 and TRBJ1-2, the full variable domain is DAMVIQNPRYQVTQFGKPVTLSCSQTLNHNVMYWYQQKSSQAPKLLFHYYDKDFNNEADTPDNFQSRRPNTSFCFLDIRSPGLGDTAMYLCATSTGKTDGYTFGSGTRLTVV.

The chain recombines TRBV6-1 with TRBJ2-3, with 9 bases that match TRBD2. CDR1 and CDR2 (germline): MNHNS, SASEGT. The length of the CDR3 is 13 residues. V dropped 3 bases and J dropped 6; count of bases not matched to a gene: 1. Here the CDR3 reads CASSDGLADTQYF. The DNA for the CDR3 is TGTGCCAGCAGTGATGGACTAGCGGATACGCAGTATTTT.

The chain is built from TRBV4-1 and TRBJ2-1; D not certain. The germline V gene has CDR1 MGHRA and CDR2 YSYEKL. V was trimmed by 5 bases and J by 4 bases, leaving 15 bases between them. The length of the CDR3 is 15 residues. DNA for the CDR3: TGCGCCAGCAGCTCTGAGAGGAGTACGTACAATGAGCAGTTCTTC. Amino acids: CASSSERSTYNEQFF.

This sequence joins TRBV25-1 and TRBJ1-1, with 7 bases matching TRBD1. J gave up 5 bases and V 6 bases, and 9 bases lay outside the gene matches. Germline V gene sequence: CDR1 MGHDK, CDR2 SYGVNS. This CDR3 contains 14 residues. CDR3 DNA sequence: TGTGCCAGCAGGAGGGTAGGGGGCAGGACTGAAGCTTTCTTT. This encodes CASRRVGGRTEAFF. Filled out from reference TRBV25-1 and TRBJ1-1, the complete variable domain reads EADIYQTPRYLVIGTGKKITLECSQTMGHDKMYWYQQDPGMELHLIHYSYGVNSTEKGDLSSESTVSRIRTEHFPLTLESARPSHTSQYLCASRRVGGRTEAFFGQGTRLTVV.

The genes are TRBV5-4 and TRBJ1-6; 8 nucleotides line up with TRBD1. The junction had 6 bases not matched to a gene; V was cut back by 4 bases and J by 9 bases. The CDR3 has 14 residues. Per the germline V gene, CDR1 is SGHNT and CDR2 is YYREEE (reference sequence). For the CDR3, the DNA is TGTGCCAGCAGCGGAAGGACAGGGAGTTCACCCCTCCACTTT. Translation gives CASSGRTGSSPLHF.

V and J are TRBV6-5 and TRBJ2-2; D is possibly TRBD2 (5 bases). From germline, CDR1 is MNHEY and CDR2 SVGAGI. The length of the CDR3 is 14 residues. Between the trimmed V and J ends, which lost 6 bases and 0 bases, there was a span of 8 bases. The CDR3 bases are TGTGCCAGCAGCCGAGGGCCGAACACCGGGGAGCTGTTTTTT. The encoded protein is CASSRGPNTGELFF.

The chain's CDR3 is CASSALAGQASPLHF. CDR3 coding DNA: TGTGCCAGCAGTGCGCTCGCGGGACAGGCGTCACCCCTCCACTTT. The rearrangement links TRBV6-4 to TRBJ1-6, with 8 nucleotides matching TRBD1. CDR1 is MRHNA, CDR2 SNTAGT, per germline. The CDR3 extends over 15 amino acids. V shed 4 bases, J shed 10 bases, and the junction held 9 bases outside the gene matches.